Below are 10 T cell receptor beta chains sequenced from a single sample in a study of T cells in Graves' hyperthyroidism and ophthalmopathy. Authors of the study amplified TCR beta CDR3 regions from RNA transcripts. An initial round of RT-PCR targeting the TCR CDR3 relied on the HTBI primer set. TCRdb independently ran MiXCR on the multiplex PCR reads; one entry per CDR3 protein. The sample consists of roughly 360,000 distinct CDR3 sequences, approximately 15% of them appearing once. What was sequenced was blood. These TCRs come from a man younger than 40 with Graves' hyperthyroidism that later progressed to Graves' ophthalmopathy.

This clonotype was seen only a few times. The gene calls are TRBV3-1 and TRBJ2-1, with a possible D match to TRBD2 (7 bases). Germline CDR1 LGHDT, CDR2 YNNKEL (reference sequence). This CDR3 contains 17 residues. With 0 bases removed from V and 7 bases from J, the gap between germline ends came to 19 bases. The DNA of the CDR3 is TGTGCCAGCAGCCAAGATCAGGGCGGGGGCTCTGCGAATGAGCAGTTCTTC. Translating gives CASSQDQGGGSANEQFF.

The chain recombines TRBV13 with TRBJ1-6; TRBD1 might be the D (5 bases). V was clipped by 4 bases and J by 8 bases, with 18 bases between them. The CDR3 loop spans 16 amino acids. The germline CDR1 and CDR2 sequences are PRHDT and FYEKMQ (reference sequence). The CDR3 nucleotides read TGTGCCAGCAGCTCCCGATGGGGCAGGGTGGATTCACCCCTCCACTTT. Residues: CASSSRWGRVDSPLHF.

This chain uses TRBV18 with TRBJ2-1; D possibly matches TRBD1 or TRBD2 (5 bases each). Per germline, CDR1 KGHSH and CDR2 LQKENI. This CDR3 spans 13 amino acids. Trimming took 3 bases from V and 7 from J, leaving 10 bases between them. CDR3 residues: CASSPAGGNEQFF. In nucleotides, the CDR3 is TGTGCCAGCTCACCCGCTGGGGGAAATGAGCAGTTCTTC.

The table lists this clonotype with many counts. V gene TRBV10-1 combines with J gene TRBJ1-4; D gene ambiguous. Trimming took off 4 bases at V and 2 bases at J, with 11 bases between the two ends. The germline CDR1 and CDR2 sequences are WNHNN and SYGVQD (reference sequence). This CDR3 region has 15 residues. Here the CDR3 reads CASSALWTTNEKLFF. The CDR3, as DNA: TGCGCCAGCAGTGCACTTTGGACGACTAATGAAAAACTGTTTTTT.

The sample holds many counts of this clonotype. This chain links TRBV12-3 or TRBV12-4 with TRBJ2-1; D is unresolved. V was pared by 5 bases and J by 0 bases, with 17 bases between. The CDR3 sequence is 17 residues long. The CDR3: CASSMTDLWSSYNEQFF. The CDR3 DNA reads TGTGCCAGCAGTATGACGGACCTATGGAGCTCCTACAATGAGCAGTTCTTC.

The genes are TRBV2 and TRBJ2-1, with TRBD1 identical over 9 bases. Germline V gene lookup returns CDR1 SNHLY and CDR2 FYNNEI. V dropped 6 bases and J dropped 8; count of bases not matched to a gene: 5. The CDR3 runs to 13 residues. CDR3 loop: CASSGTGIDEQFF. Written as DNA, the CDR3 is TGTGCCAGCAGCGGGACAGGGATCGATGAGCAGTTCTTC.

This clonotype was recorded a few times. The chain employs TRBV12-5 and TRBJ2-1; D call uncertain. V lost 3 bases and J 4 bases, leaving 13 bases between the germline ends. The CDR3 length is 15 residues. Germline CDR1 is LGHNT and CDR2 is FRNRAP. The CDR3 sequence is CASGFIRAVYNEQFF. DNA for the CDR3: TGTGCTAGTGGTTTTATAAGGGCGGTTTACAATGAGCAGTTCTTC.

The V gene is TRBV27, the J gene TRBJ2-7; D possibly corresponds to TRBD1 (6 bases). The CDR3 consists of 14 residues. The ends were cut back, 5 bases at V and 1 base at J, with 12 bases in the middle. Germline-derived CDR1 and CDR2 are MNHEY and SMNVEV (reference sequence). The CDR3 is CASSPGVGSYEQYF. The CDR3 DNA follows: TGTGCCAGCAGTCCAGGGGTAGGTTCCTACGAGCAGTACTTC.

This clonotype was detected ten times or more. V gene TRBV18 combines with J gene TRBJ2-5, with D unresolved. Germline assignment: CDR1 KGHSH and CDR2 LQKENI. The V and J ends lost 3 bases and 5 bases respectively, with 10 bases between them. This CDR3 is built from 13 residues. The CDR3 nucleotides read TGTGCCAGCTCACCCCCAAGTTGGGAGACCCAGTACTTC. Translating gives CASSPPSWETQYF.

This clonotype was counted ten times or more. The gene calls are TRBV27 and TRBJ2-7; 8 bases are a match to TRBD2. The CDR3 totals 15 residues. V shed 0 bases, J shed 3 bases, and the junction held 4 bases outside the gene matches. Germline lookup yields CDR1 MNHEY and CDR2 SMNVEV (reference sequence). The CDR3 nucleotides read TGTGCCAGCAGTTTATCAGAGGGACTAGGCTACGAGCAGTACTTC. Translating it yields CASSLSEGLGYEQYF.